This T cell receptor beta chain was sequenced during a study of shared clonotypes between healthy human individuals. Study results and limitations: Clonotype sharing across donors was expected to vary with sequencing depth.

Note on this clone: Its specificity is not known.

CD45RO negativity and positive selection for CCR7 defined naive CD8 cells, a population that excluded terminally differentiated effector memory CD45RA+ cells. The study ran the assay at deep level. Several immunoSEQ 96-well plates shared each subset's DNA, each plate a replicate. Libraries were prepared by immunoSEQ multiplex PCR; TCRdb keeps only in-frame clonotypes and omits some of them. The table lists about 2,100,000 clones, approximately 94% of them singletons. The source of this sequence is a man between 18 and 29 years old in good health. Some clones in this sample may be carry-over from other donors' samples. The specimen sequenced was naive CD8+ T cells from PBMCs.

The CDR3 region has the DNA TGTGCCAGCAGTTCCCTCCGACTAGCGGGAGGGCCAGATACGCAGTATTTT. Its protein is CASSSLRLAGGPDTQYF. The rearrangement uses TRBV27 and TRBJ2-3, with TRBD2 identical over 14 bases. CDR1 is MNHEY and CDR2 is SMNVEV in the germline V gene (reference sequence). After removal of 4 bases from V and 4 bases from J, the junction contained 7 bases not matched to a gene. This CDR3 is built from 17 residues.